This T cell receptor (beta chain) is from a study of monozygotic twins with inflammatory bowel disease. A remark on this clonotype: Its antigen is unidentified.

The CDR3 is made up of 15 amino acids. CDR1 and CDR2 (germline): SGDLS, YYNGEE. TCRdb reworked the 5' RACE reads into one entry per CDR3 protein, no DNA. The data include about 420,000 distinct CDR3 sequences; the top ten clones carry roughly 2.5%. Skipping T cell sorting, the study isolated total RNA directly from whole blood. Broader study findings: The data did not back a single strong IBD-associated clonotype or signal. Among patients, repertoires may have gained variability from differing immunosuppressive treatments.

This chain links TRBV9 with TRBJ2-5; absent DNA, TCRdb's TRBD1 call cannot be checked. This clonotype originated in a human donor with ulcerative colitis or Crohn's disease, or a healthy co-twin of an affected twin (not recorded which). The sample comprised blood. The CDR3 reads CASSVSGGARETQYF. Supplemented by reference TRBV9 and TRBJ2-5, the full variable domain reads DSGVTQTPKHLITATGQRVTLRCSPRSGDLSVYWYQQSLDQGLQFLIQYYNGEERAKGNILERFSAQQFPDLHSELNLSSLELGDSALYFCASSVSGGARETQYFGPGTRLLVL.